This T cell receptor (beta chain) was identified during a study of PD-1 blockade in mismatch repair-deficient tumors. The CDR3 covers 14 residues. The germline gives CDR1 LNHDA, CDR2 SQIVND (reference sequence). The V end lost 7 bases, the J end lost 1 base, and 11 bases lay between the germline ends. Time point given: identical roughly eleven-day culture without peptide (control). A word on this clone: Its antigen is currently unknown.

TCRdb's copy holds only in-frame clones and misses some; the assay was immunoSEQ multiplex PCR. In the table there are some 15,000 clones, about nine tenths of which are singletons. The chain combines TRBV19 with TRBJ1-3, with D maybe TRBD1 (6 bases). Sequencing used cells cultured in vitro, obtained from a patient treated with pembrolizumab. The TCR originated in an adult with mismatch repair-deficient cancer. The CDR3 DNA sequence: TGTGCCAGTAAGACGGACAGTTCTGGAAACACCATATATTTT. This encodes CASKTDSSGNTIYF. The full variable domain, in which reference TRBV19 and TRBJ1-3 provide the parts outside the CDR3, is DGGITQSPKYLFRKEGQNVTLSCEQNLNHDAMYWYRQDPGQGLRLIYYSQIVNDFQKGDIAEGYSVSREKKESFPLTVTSAQKNPTAFYLCASKTDSSGNTIYFGEGSWLTVV.